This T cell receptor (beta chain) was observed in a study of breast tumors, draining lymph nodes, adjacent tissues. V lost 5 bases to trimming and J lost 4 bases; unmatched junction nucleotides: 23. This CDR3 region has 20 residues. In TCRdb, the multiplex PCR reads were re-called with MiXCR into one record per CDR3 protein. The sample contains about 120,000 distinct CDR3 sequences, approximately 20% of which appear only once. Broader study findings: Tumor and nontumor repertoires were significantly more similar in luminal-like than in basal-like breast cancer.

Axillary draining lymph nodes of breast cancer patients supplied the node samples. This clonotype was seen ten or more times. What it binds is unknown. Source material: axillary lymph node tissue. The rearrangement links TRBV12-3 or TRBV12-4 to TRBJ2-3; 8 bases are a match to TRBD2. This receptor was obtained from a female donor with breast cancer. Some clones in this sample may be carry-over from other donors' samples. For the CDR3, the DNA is TGTGCCAGCAGTGCCCCACTGGGTCTCAGGCAGGCGGGGGGATCAGATACGCAGTATTTT. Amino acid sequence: CASSAPLGLRQAGGSDTQYF.